The 12 T cell receptor beta chains presented below share a single source sample, sequenced in a study of blood T cell repertoires in COVID-19. TCRdb's copy holds only in-frame clones and misses some; the assay was immunoSEQ multiplex PCR. The repertoire has roughly 88,000 clones, about 71% of them found once; the top ten carry 20% to 25%. Material for sequencing was peripheral blood. The receptors were sampled from a woman aged 55-70 years in a cohort sampled during active or convalescent COVID-19.

This chain links TRBV5-1 with TRBJ2-3; 10 bases are shared with TRBD2. Germline V gene data show CDR1 as SGHRS and CDR2 as YFSETQ. The CDR3 extends over 18 amino acids. Trimming removed 1 base from V and 1 base from J; junction bases left unmatched: 9. For the CDR3, the DNA is TGCGCCAGCAGCTTGCAACCCACCAGCGGGGGGGGCACAGATACGCAGTATTTT. As protein: CASSLQPTSGGGTDTQYF.

The CDR3 is CASRPMTGRMNTEAFF. CDR3 DNA sequence: TGTGCCAGCAGACCTATGACAGGGCGCATGAACACTGAAGCTTTCTTT. The chain links TRBV5-5 to TRBJ1-1; 7 bases map to TRBD1. Trimming took 5 bases from V and 0 from J; bases not matched to a gene: 10. Germline-derived CDR1 and CDR2 are SGHKS and YYEKEE (reference sequence). The CDR3 runs to 16 residues.

In this sample, this clone turned up once. This chain links TRBV10-3 with TRBJ2-5; TRBD2 might be the D (6 bases). Germline CDR1 and CDR2: ENHRY and SYGVKD. The CDR3 covers 12 residues. V was pared by 4 bases and J by 5 bases, with 8 bases between. The chain's CDR3 is CAISGTSETQYF. The CDR3 DNA sequence: TGTGCCATCAGTGGTACTAGCGAGACCCAGTACTTC.

V usage is TRBV27 and J usage is TRBJ1-1, with 9 positions matching TRBD1. Losses at the gene ends were 5 bases for V and 4 bases for J; bases not matched to a gene: 5. Germline CDR1 and CDR2: MNHEY and SMNVEV (reference sequence). This CDR3 contains 14 residues. CDR3 sequence: CASSPDRGATEAFF. The CDR3 DNA reads as TGTGCCAGCAGTCCCGACAGGGGGGCCACTGAAGCTTTCTTT.

The chain links TRBV6-5 to TRBJ2-7, with 12 bases fitting TRBD1. This CDR3 spans 15 amino acids. V lost 6 bases and J lost 7; bases outside the gene matches: 10. Germline CDR1 MNHEY, CDR2 SVGAGI. The CDR3 sequence: CASSGPGQGAGEQYF. CDR3 bases: TGTGCCAGCAGCGGACCGGGACAGGGGGCTGGAGAGCAGTACTTC.

V is TRBV4-1 and J is TRBJ2-5, with TRBD2 as a possible D gene (5 bases). CDR3 size: 15 residues. V was pared by 2 bases and J by 7 bases, with 17 bases between. From germline, CDR1 is MGHRA and CDR2 YSYEKL. This CDR3 is CASSQPERVLGTQYF. DNA for the CDR3: TGCGCCAGCAGCCAACCTGAGAGGGTCCTCGGGACCCAGTACTTC.

This chain links TRBV5-5 with TRBJ1-2, with 7 bases that match TRBD1. Germline V gene lookup returns CDR1 SGHKS and CDR2 YYEKEE (reference sequence). With 5 bases clipped from V and 4 bases from J, the junction kept 11 bases outside the gene matches. This CDR3 has 15 residues. The CDR3 spells CASSFETGRAYGYTF. The DNA for the CDR3 is TGTGCCAGCAGTTTCGAGACAGGGCGGGCCTATGGCTACACCTTC.

This chain uses TRBV18 with TRBJ2-1; 9 positions match TRBD1. The V gene end was trimmed by 2 bases and the J gene end by 9 bases; junction bases not matched to a gene: 2. There are 13 residues in the CDR3. Germline V gene data show CDR1 as KGHSH and CDR2 as LQKENI. The chain's CDR3 is CASSPGQGFEQFF. The CDR3 nucleotides are TGTGCCAGCTCACCAGGACAGGGGTTTGAGCAGTTCTTC.

V gene TRBV5-1 combines with J gene TRBJ2-5, with 8 positions matching TRBD1. This CDR3 has 14 residues. V gave up 0 bases and J gave up 2 bases; unmatched junction bases: 0. Germline V gene lookup returns CDR1 SGHRS and CDR2 YFSETQ. CDR3 DNA: TGCGCCAGCAGCTTGGACAGGGGGCAAGAGACCCAGTACTTC. Translating it yields CASSLDRGQETQYF.

The gene calls are TRBV5-5 and TRBJ1-6; TRBD1 matches 11 bases. CDR1 is SGHKS and CDR2 is YYEKEE in the germline V gene (reference sequence). Losses at the gene ends were 1 base for V and 14 bases for J; bases not matched to a gene: 5. This CDR3 has 14 amino acids. The CDR3 loop is CASSLRDRGSSLHF. CDR3 bases: TGTGCCAGCAGCTTGCGGGACAGGGGGTCATCCCTCCACTTT.

The chain combines TRBV18 with TRBJ2-3; TRBD1 matches at 9 bases. The germline V gene has CDR1 KGHSH and CDR2 LQKENI. This CDR3 is built from 14 residues. With 4 bases clipped from V and 6 bases from J, the junction kept 5 bases outside the gene matches. CDR3 amino acids: CASSRTGTGDTQYF. Here the CDR3 DNA reads TGTGCCAGCTCACGTACGGGGACAGGGGATACGCAGTATTTT.

This chain's CDR3 is CASSIKTGFNQPQHF. The CDR3 DNA reads as TGTGCCAGCAGCATCAAAACAGGGTTCAATCAGCCCCAGCATTTT. The chain is built from TRBV7-6 and TRBJ1-5; a possible D gene is TRBD1 (6 bases). CDR1 SGHVS and CDR2 FNYEAQ come from the germline V gene. The CDR3 is made up of 15 amino acids. Trimming pared 5 bases from V and 3 bases from J, leaving 14 bases between.